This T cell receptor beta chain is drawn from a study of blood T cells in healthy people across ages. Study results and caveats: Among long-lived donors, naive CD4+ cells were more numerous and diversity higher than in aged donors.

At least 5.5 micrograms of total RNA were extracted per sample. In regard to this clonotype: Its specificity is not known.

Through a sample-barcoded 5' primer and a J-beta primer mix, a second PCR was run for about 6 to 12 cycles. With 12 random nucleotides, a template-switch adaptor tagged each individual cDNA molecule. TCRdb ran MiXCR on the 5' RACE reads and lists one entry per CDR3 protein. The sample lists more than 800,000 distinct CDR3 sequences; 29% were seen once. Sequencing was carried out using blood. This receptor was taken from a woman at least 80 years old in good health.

DNA for the CDR3: TGCGCCAGCAGCCAAGAGGGGGCGGACAGGGGACAGCCCCAGCATTTT. It is translated as CASSQEGADRGQPQHF. This chain connects TRBV4-3 to TRBJ1-5; TRBD1 matches at 9 bases. V shed 0 bases, J shed 7 bases, and the junction held 7 bases outside the gene matches. The CDR3 extends over 16 amino acids. Germline CDR1 and CDR2: LGHNA and YSLEER.